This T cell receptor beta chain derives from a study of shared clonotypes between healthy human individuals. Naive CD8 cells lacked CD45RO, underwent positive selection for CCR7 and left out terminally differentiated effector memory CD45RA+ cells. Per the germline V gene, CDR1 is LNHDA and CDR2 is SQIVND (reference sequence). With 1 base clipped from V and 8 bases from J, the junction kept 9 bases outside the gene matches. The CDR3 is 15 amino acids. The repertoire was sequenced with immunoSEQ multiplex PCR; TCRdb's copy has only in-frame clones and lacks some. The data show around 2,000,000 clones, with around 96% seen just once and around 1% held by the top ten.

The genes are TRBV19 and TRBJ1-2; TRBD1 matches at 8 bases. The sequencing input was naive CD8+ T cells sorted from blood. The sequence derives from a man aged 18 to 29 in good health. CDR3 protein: CASSIAPADRDGYTF. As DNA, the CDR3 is TGTGCCAGTAGTATAGCCCCCGCGGACAGGGACGGCTACACCTTC.